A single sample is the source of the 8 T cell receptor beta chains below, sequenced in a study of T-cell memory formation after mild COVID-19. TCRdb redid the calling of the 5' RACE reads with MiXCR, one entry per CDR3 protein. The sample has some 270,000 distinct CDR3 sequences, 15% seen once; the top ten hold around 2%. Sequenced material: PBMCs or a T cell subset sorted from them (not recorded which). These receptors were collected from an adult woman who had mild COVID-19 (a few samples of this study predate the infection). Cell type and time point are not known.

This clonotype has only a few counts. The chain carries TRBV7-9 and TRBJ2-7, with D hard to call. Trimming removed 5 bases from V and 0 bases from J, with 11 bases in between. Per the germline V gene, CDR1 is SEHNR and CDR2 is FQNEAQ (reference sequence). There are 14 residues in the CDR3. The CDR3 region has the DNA TGTGCCAGCAGCGGAGCCGGGCACTCCTACGAGCAGTACTTC. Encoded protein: CASSGAGHSYEQYF.

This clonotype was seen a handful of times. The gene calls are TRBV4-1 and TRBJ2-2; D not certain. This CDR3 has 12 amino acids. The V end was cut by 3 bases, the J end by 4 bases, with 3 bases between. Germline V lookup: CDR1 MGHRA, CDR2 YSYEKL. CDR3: CASSHFTGELFF. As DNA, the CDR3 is TGCGCCAGCAGCCACTTCACCGGGGAGCTGTTTTTT.

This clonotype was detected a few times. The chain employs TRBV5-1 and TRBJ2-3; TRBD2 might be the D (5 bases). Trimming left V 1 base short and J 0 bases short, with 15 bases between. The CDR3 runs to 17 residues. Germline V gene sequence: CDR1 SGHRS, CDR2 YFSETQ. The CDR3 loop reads CASSLFVGSLSTDTQYF. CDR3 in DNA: TGCGCCAGCAGCTTGTTTGTGGGGAGCTTGAGCACAGATACGCAGTATTTT.

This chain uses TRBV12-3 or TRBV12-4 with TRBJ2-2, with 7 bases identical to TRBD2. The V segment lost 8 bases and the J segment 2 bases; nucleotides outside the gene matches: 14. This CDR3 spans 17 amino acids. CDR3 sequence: CASLGFLGLFNTGELFF. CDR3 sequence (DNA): TGTGCCAGCCTTGGATTTCTGGGACTATTCAACACCGGGGAGCTGTTTTTT.

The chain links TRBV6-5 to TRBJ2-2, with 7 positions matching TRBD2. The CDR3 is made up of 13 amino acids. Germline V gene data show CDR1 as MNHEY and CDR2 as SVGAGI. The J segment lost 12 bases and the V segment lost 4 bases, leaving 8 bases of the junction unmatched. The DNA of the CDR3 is TGTGCCAGCAGTTCCATCGGGGGGAGGAAGCTGTTTTTT. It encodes CASSSIGGRKLFF.

The CDR3 nucleotides are TGTGCCAGCAGTGAATGGGGGAGCTACGAGCAGTACTTC. This translates into CASSEWGSYEQYF. The chain employs TRBV6-1 and TRBJ2-7; the D call may be TRBD1 or TRBD2 (5 bases each). Per germline, CDR1 MNHNS and CDR2 SASEGT. V dropped 2 bases and J dropped 3 bases, with 8 bases sitting between them. CDR3 length: 13 amino acids.

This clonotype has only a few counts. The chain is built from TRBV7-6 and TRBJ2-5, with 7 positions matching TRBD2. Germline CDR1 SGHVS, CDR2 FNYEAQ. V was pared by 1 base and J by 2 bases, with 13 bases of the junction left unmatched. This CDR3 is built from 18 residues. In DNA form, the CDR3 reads TGTGCCAGCAGCTTAGGCCTAATACGAGCGGGGAAACAAGAGACCCAGTACTTC. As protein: CASSLGLIRAGKQETQYF. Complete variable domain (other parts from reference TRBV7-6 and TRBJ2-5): GAGVSQSPRYKVTKRGQDVALRCDPISGHVSLYWYRQALGQGPEFLTYFNYEAQQDKSGLPNDRFSAERPEGSISTLTIQRTEQRDSAMYRCASSLGLIRAGKQETQYFGPGTRLLVL.

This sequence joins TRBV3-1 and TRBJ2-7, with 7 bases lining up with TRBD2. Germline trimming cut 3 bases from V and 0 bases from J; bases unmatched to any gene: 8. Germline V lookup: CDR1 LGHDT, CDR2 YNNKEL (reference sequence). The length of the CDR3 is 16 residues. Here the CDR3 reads CASSQVRGGGSYEQYF. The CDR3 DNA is TGTGCCAGCAGCCAGGTACGGGGCGGGGGCTCCTACGAGCAGTACTTC.